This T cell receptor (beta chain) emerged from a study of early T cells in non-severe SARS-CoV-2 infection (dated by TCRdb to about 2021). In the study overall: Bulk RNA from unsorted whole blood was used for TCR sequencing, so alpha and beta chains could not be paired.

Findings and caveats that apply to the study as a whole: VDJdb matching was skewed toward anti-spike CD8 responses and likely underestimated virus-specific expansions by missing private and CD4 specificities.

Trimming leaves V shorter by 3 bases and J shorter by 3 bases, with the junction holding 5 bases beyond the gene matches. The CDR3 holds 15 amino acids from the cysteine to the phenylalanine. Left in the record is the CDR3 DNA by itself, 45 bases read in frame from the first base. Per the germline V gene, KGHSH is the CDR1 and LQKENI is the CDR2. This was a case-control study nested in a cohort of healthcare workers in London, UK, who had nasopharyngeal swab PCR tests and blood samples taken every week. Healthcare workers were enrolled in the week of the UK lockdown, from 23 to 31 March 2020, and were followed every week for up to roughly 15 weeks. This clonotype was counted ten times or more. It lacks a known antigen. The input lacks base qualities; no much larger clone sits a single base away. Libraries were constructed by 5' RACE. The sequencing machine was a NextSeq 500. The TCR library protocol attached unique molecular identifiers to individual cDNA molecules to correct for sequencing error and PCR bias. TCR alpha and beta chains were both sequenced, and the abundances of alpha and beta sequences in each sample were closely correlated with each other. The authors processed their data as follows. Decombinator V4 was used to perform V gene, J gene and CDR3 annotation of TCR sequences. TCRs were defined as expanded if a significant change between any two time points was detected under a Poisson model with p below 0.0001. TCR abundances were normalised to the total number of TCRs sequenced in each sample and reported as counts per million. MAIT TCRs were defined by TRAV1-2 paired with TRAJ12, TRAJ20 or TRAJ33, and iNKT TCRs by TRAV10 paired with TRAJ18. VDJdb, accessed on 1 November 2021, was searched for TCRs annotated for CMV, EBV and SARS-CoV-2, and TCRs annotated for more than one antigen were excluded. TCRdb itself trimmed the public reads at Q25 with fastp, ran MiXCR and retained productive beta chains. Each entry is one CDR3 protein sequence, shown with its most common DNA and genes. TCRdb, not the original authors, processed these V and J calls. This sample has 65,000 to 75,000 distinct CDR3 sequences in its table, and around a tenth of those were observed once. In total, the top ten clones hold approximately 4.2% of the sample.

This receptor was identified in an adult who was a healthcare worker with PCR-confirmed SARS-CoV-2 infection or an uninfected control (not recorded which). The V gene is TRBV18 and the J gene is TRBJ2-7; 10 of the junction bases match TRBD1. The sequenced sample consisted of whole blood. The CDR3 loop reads CASSPRTGGGYEQYF. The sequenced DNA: TGTGCCAGCTCACCGAGGACAGGGGGAGGCTACGAGCAGTACTTC.